Listed below are T cell receptor beta chains from one sample, sequenced in a study of Ad26.COV2.S vaccination and SARS-CoV-2 variants. The protocol was immunoSEQ multiplex PCR, while the TCRdb copy is restricted to in-frame clones and leaves out a portion. The table includes some 350,000 clones, roughly 88% detected once. Sample: peripheral blood, taken in a trial of Ad26.COV2.S vaccine versus placebo. Receptor source: a person aged 18-60 years who received the Ad26.COV2.S COVID-19 vaccine or a placebo. The CDR3 runs from the conserved cysteine through the conserved F or W. D genes are given only for firm matches. A clone size is listed for some rows: how often the clone was seen (once, few, many), or a class if it is expanded.

clone_size d_call j_call v_call cdr3_nt cdr3_aa
. . TRBJ2-7 TRBV7-2 TGTGCCAGCAGCTTAGCCACGGGCGTCCCCGGGGCCTACGAGCAGTACTTC CASSLATGVPGAYEQYF
. . TRBJ2-5 TRBV5-1 TGCGCCAGCAGCTCCCAAGAGACCCAGTACTTC CASSSQETQYF
. . TRBJ2-7 TRBV4-3 TGCGCCAGCAGCCAAGAATCAGAGGACAACCGCTACGAGCAGTACTTC CASSQESEDNRYEQYF
. TRBD2 TRBJ2-7 TRBV14 TGTGCCAGCAGCCAAGCAGGACTAGCCCTAACCTACGAGCAGTACTTC CASSQAGLALTYEQYF
. TRBD1 TRBJ1-2 TRBV5-5 TGTGCCAGCAGCTTGAGGGACAGGGACTATGGCTACACCTTC CASSLRDRDYGYTF
. TRBD1 TRBJ1-2 TRBV14 TGTGCCAGCAGCCCTCAGGACAGGGTTGGCTACACCTTC CASSPQDRVGYTF
. TRBD1 TRBJ1-2 TRBV27 TGTGCCAGCAGTACCCGGACAGGTCGTACCTATGGCTACACCTTC CASSTRTGRTYGYTF
. TRBD2 TRBJ2-2 TRBV27 TGTGCCAGCAGTTCCTCTAGCGGGGCCTACACCGGGGAGCTGTTTTTT CASSSSSGAYTGELFF
once TRBD2 TRBJ2-3 TRBV7-2 TGTGCCAGCAGCTTAAGATCAGGACTAGCGCCCACTAGCACAGATACGCAGTATTTT CASSLRSGLAPTSTDTQYF
. . TRBJ1-1 TRBV14 TGTGCCAGCAGCCAAGTCCGGGACACTGAAGCTTTCTTT CASSQVRDTEAFF
. TRBD1 TRBJ1-6 TRBV6-2/TRBV6-3 TGTGCCAGCAGTTCCGACAGGGCGAGCTCCTATAATTCACCCCTCCACTTT CASSSDRASSYNSPLHF
. . TRBJ1-1 TRBV7-9 TGTGCCAGCAGCTCGTCCAGGGTTTCGGGGACTGAAGCTTTCTTT CASSSSRVSGTEAFF
. . TRBJ1-2 TRBV29-1 TGCAGCGTTGTGATGGGGGGAATCTATGGCTACACCTTC CSVVMGGIYGYTF
. . TRBJ1-1 TRBV14 TGTGCCAGCAGCCGCATAGGGGCGGGGGACACTGAAGCTTTCTTT CASSRIGAGDTEAFF
few . TRBJ1-2 TRBV9 TGTGCCAGCAGCGGACCTTTAAACGCGATTCCCTGGGATGGCTACACCTTC CASSGPLNAIPWDGYTF
. TRBD1 TRBJ2-3 TRBV24-1 TGTGCCACCAGTGACGACAGGGTGGCTGATACGCAGTATTTT CATSDDRVADTQYF
. TRBD1 TRBJ1-3 TRBV5-5 TGTGCCAGCAGCTTGGCGGTCGGTATAACAGGGGGAGGAAGCACCATATATTTT CASSLAVGITGGGSTIYF
. . TRBJ2-2 TRBV9 TGTGCCAGCAGCGTAGACAGGGCCCCCACCGGGGAGCTGTTTTTT CASSVDRAPTGELFF
. . TRBJ1-2 TRBV18 TGTGCCAGCTCACCTTCAGATTACTATGGCTACACCTTC CASSPSDYYGYTF
. TRBD1 TRBJ1-3 TRBV28 TGTGCCAGCACTCTACAGGGGGTTTTGGGAAACACCATATATTTT CASTLQGVLGNTIYF
once TRBD1 TRBJ1-5 TRBV7-9 TGTGCCAGCAGCCCGGGACAGGCCAATCAGCCCCAGCATTTT CASSPGQANQPQHF
. . TRBJ2-5 TRBV5-5 TGTGCCAGCAACCAAGGATTAGGGGAGACCCAGTACTTC CASNQGLGETQYF
few TRBD1 TRBJ2-3 TRBV24-1 TGTGCCACCAGGGGGACAGGAGCTTTAGATACGCAGTATTTT CATRGTGALDTQYF
. . TRBJ1-1 TRBV5-1 TGCGCCAGCAGCTTGGGCGCCACAGGGTCCAAAGCTTTCTTT CASSLGATGSKAFF
once . TRBJ1-5 TRBV19 TGTGCCAGTAGTATCTCGGGGAGCAATCAGCCCCAGCATTTT CASSISGSNQPQHF
few . TRBJ1-1 TRBV2 TGTGCCAGCAGTGAATCGAGAGTGAGTCCATGGAACACTGAAGCTTTCTTT CASSESRVSPWNTEAFF
. . TRBJ1-1 TRBV12-5 TGTGCTAGTGAAGGCAGGGAAGCTTTCTTT CASEGREAFF
once TRBD2 TRBJ2-7 TRBV4-3 TGCGCCAGCAGCCAAGATCTTGCGGGGGGGTTGATGAGCTACGAGCAGTACTTC CASSQDLAGGLMSYEQYF
. . TRBJ2-1 TRBV21-1 TGTGCCAGCAGTCCCGGGACTAGCGGGGATAGCTCCTACAATGAGCAGTTCTTC CASSPGTSGDSSYNEQFF
. . TRBJ2-3 TRBV6-2/TRBV6-3 TGTGCCAGCAGTCGCCCAATTAACAGGATTAGCACAGATACGCAGTATTTT CASSRPINRISTDTQYF
. . TRBJ2-3 TRBV7-2 TGTGCCAGCAGCTTAGACCGGGACACAGGTGAAGATACGCAGTATTTT CASSLDRDTGEDTQYF
. . TRBJ1-5 TRBV9 TGTGCCAGCAGCGTAGCGGGGAATCAGCCCCAGCATTTT CASSVAGNQPQHF